The rows below give T cell receptor beta chains drawn from one sample of a study of CD8 T cells in Susac syndrome. TCRdb reprocessed the immunoSEQ multiplex PCR reads via MiXCR and lists one record per CDR3 protein. There are some 180,000 distinct CDR3 sequences in the sample; just under 95% occur only once, and about 0.1% lies in the top ten. Specimen: CD4+ T cells from PBMCs. Every receptor here comes from a human donor in good health. CDR3s leave out the opening cysteine and the closing phenylalanine or tryptophan.

length | V | CDR3
13 | TRBV3-1 | ASSRINTGFYEQY
13 | TRBV3-1 | ASSQARGPQETQY
13 | TRBV4-2 | ASSQLKSSYNEQF
13 | TRBV15 | ATSRDPGQAYGYT
8 | TRBV20-1 | SATRHEQY
9 | TRBV20-1 | SASARDTQY
11 | TRBV6-2/TRBV6-3 | ASSWDEDYEQY
12 | TRBV20-1 | SAWTGLATDTQY
13 | TRBV7-2 | ASSPLREGGDTQY
10 | TRBV30 | AWSGQGYEQY
12 | TRBV12-3/TRBV12-4 | ASSLWDYYNEQF
11 | TRBV18 | ASSPGLAYEQY
12 | TRBV2 | ASSVWEPPYGYT
10 | TRBV6-2/TRBV6-3 | ASSRPEYGYT
14 | TRBV4-3 | ASSQESRRATGELF
17 | TRBV9 | ASSVEGASGSPRRETQY
11 | TRBV30 | AWSVQQGTEAF
11 | TRBV6-2/TRBV6-3 | ASSYGEENGYT
13 | TRBV2 | ASSLLAGASYEQY
12 | TRBV6-1 | ASKGQSNTGELF
13 | TRBV9 | ASSVSGTGDYEQY
11 | TRBV24-1 | ATSDRTAIGYT
11 | TRBV28 | ASSFGSSYEQY
13 | TRBV9 | ASSVLGIVGETQY
13 | TRBV3-1 | ASSQSTARANVLT
12 | TRBV4-2 | ASSPRGGMNGYT
13 | TRBV28 | ASSRQGFRTDTQY
10 | TRBV7-9 | ASSGGRGDAF
14 | TRBV23-1 | ASSQFSGRRKNIQY
11 | TRBV7-3 | ASSLQGAETQY
9 | TRBV3-1 | ASSQQDEQF
14 | TRBV3-1 | ASSRASGRGGNEQF
11 | TRBV29-1 | SVSPSGYNEQF
11 | TRBV20-1 | SARGPVKVRAF
14 | TRBV25-1 | ASSEFRRGPNTEAF
14 | TRBV28 | ASNRDRTLAKNIQY
12 | TRBV20-1 | SAPSRSSYNEQF
11 | TRBV15 | ATGDFGTDTQY
10 | TRBV6-2/TRBV6-3 | ASTGGFGEQY
10 | TRBV7-2 | ASSFWSETQY
10 | TRBV29-1 | SVQGSRETQY
9 | TRBV28 | ASKVTDTQY
10 | TRBV29-1 | SGRTPEHGYT
13 | TRBV28 | ASSTPGGAWETQY
12 | TRBV27 | ASRPGLAGWEQY
11 | TRBV29-1 | SVAPSGNQPQH
11 | TRBV5-1 | ASSLGLINEQF
12 | TRBV20-1 | SARSTSFTYEQY
12 | TRBV30 | AWSVQLARGEQY
11 | TRBV9 | ASSKQGDTEAF
10 | TRBV29-1 | SVERSSGELF
13 | TRBV9 | ASSVDPGSTDTQY
9 | TRBV20-1 | SARDRVGYT
10 | TRBV5-1 | ASSLGDTEAF
11 | TRBV29-1 | SVSPGQQETQY
10 | TRBV15 | ATSRDPETQY
12 | TRBV18 | ASSPQDSTYGYT
10 | TRBV30 | AWNTGSYEQY
14 | TRBV7-3 | ASSLLPLTRGDTQY